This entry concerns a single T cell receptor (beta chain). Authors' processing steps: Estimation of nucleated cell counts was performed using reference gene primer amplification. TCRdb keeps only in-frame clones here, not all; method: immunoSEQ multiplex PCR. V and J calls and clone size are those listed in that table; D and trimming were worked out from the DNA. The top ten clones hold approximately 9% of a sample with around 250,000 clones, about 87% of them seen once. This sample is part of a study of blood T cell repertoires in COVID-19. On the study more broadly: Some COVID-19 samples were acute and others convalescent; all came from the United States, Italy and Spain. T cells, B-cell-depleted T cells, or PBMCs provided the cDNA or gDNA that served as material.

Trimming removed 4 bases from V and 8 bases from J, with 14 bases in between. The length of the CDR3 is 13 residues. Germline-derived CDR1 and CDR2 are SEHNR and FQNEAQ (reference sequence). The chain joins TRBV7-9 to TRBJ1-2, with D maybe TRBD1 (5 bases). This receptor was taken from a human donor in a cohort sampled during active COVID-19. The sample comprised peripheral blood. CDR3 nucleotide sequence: TGTGCCAGCAGCTCAGGGTCCATTGCAGGCTACACCTTC. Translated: CASSSGSIAGYTF.